A selection of T cell receptor beta chains follows, all from one sample in a study of OX40 agonist ivuxolimab in advanced cancers. TCRdb's copy holds only in-frame clones and misses some; the assay was immunoSEQ multiplex PCR. The table has approximately 58,000 clones, around 85% seen once; the top ten hold 0.76%. Sequencing was performed on CD4+ or CD8+ T cells sorted from blood, taken in a trial of the OX40 agonist ivuxolimab. The receptors shown here come from an adult with an advanced solid tumor such as melanoma, head and neck, liver or kidney cancer. Both conserved end residues are part of each CDR3. D genes are given only for firm matches. Expanded clones get a size class; other rows say once, few or many, or leave the size out.

>NA|TRBJ1-2|TRBV5-1|NA|15
TGCGCCAGCAGCACCCGGTCCTCGGGGGCAGAAGGCTACACCTTC
CASSTRSSGAEGYTF
>NA|TRBJ2-7|TRBV11-2|once|13
TGTGCCAGCAGCTTAGATGGGGGCTGGGAGCAGTACTTC
CASSLDGGWEQYF
>NA|TRBJ2-7|TRBV28|NA|14
TGTGCCAGCTGTGCCGGGACAATTCCCTACGAGCAGTACTTC
CASCAGTIPYEQYF
>NA|TRBJ2-7|TRBV29-1|NA|12
TGCAGCGTTGGGGGGGCCTCCTACGAGCAGTACTTC
CSVGGASYEQYF
>NA|TRBJ2-1|TRBV20-1|NA|11
TGCAGTGCGACCAGAGGGGATGAGCAGTTCTTC
CSATRGDEQFF
>TRBD2|TRBJ2-1|TRBV7-2|NA|16
TGTGCCAGCAGCTTACAGGGGCTAGCGGGAGGGAATGAGCAGTTCTTC
CASSLQGLAGGNEQFF
>TRBD2|TRBJ2-7|TRBV27|NA|13
TGTGCCAGCGGGCTAGCGGGCCTCTACGAGCAGTACTTC
CASGLAGLYEQYF
>NA|TRBJ2-7|TRBV4-3|NA|15
TGCGCCAGCAGCCAAGATAGGGCAGGAAAGTACGAGCAGTACTTC
CASSQDRAGKYEQYF
>NA|TRBJ2-2|TRBV6-6|NA|14
TGTGCCAGCAGTCATGAGCGGCACACCGGGGAGCTGTTTTTT
CASSHERHTGELFF
>NA|TRBJ2-7|TRBV5-4|NA|15
TGTGCCAGCAGCTACTGGGGACTGGGGTCCTACGAGCAGTACTTC
CASSYWGLGSYEQYF
>NA|TRBJ1-1|TRBV12-5|NA|13
TGTGCTAGTGGTCCCGCGGGAGGCACTGAAGCTTTCTTT
CASGPAGGTEAFF
>NA|TRBJ1-1|TRBV2|NA|13
TGTGCCAGCAGTGAGGACAGGAACACTGAAGCTTTCTTT
CASSEDRNTEAFF
>NA|TRBJ1-3|TRBV5-6|NA|15
TGTGCCAGCAGCTCGGACGGACACTCTGGAAACACCATATATTTT
CASSSDGHSGNTIYF
>TRBD1|TRBJ1-2|TRBV28|NA|15
TGTGCCAGCAGTTCGACAGGGGGAGCTAACTATGGCTACACCTTC
CASSSTGGANYGYTF
>TRBD1|TRBJ2-7|TRBV7-9|NA|15
TGTGCCAGCAGCTTTACCGGGACAGGGACCTACGAGCAGTACTTC
CASSFTGTGTYEQYF
>NA|TRBJ2-2|TRBV7-9|NA|18
TGTGCCAGCAGGGGGGTAGGGACGGAGACTAAAAGAACCGGGGAGCTGTTTTTT
CASRGVGTETKRTGELFF
>NA|TRBJ2-4|TRBV5-1|NA|13
TGCGCCAGCAGCTTGAGGGCCAAAAACATTCAGTACTTC
CASSLRAKNIQYF
>TRBD2|TRBJ2-1|TRBV7-3|NA|15
TGTGCCAGCAGCTTAGGGGCGGGAGCGGACCGTGAGCAGTTCTTC
CASSLGAGADREQFF
>TRBD2|TRBJ2-1|TRBV11-3|NA|14
TGTGCCAGCAGCTTAGCGGGACTAGACGATGAGCAGTTCTTC
CASSLAGLDDEQFF
>NA|TRBJ2-1|TRBV15|few|14
TGTGCCACCAGCAGAGGCCTCAGAGACAATGAGCAGTTCTTC
CATSRGLRDNEQFF
>NA|TRBJ2-1|TRBV30|NA|12
TGTGCCTGGAGTGTACGGAACAATGAGCAGTTCTTC
CAWSVRNNEQFF
>NA|TRBJ2-5|TRBV6-1|NA|13
TGTGCCAGCAGTGGGGGATTCCGAGAGACCCAGTACTTC
CASSGGFRETQYF
>NA|TRBJ2-7|TRBV5-1|NA|15
TGCGCCAGCAGGGTCGGGGGAGAGGTCTCCTACGAGCAGTACTTC
CASRVGGEVSYEQYF
>TRBD1|TRBJ1-1|TRBV20-1|NA|11
TGCAGAGGGGACAGAAACACTGAAGCTTTCTTT
CRGDRNTEAFF
>TRBD2|TRBJ2-2|TRBV27|NA|17
TGTGCCAGCAGAGCTGTCGCGGGAGGGCCGCACACCGGGGAGCTGTTTTTT
CASRAVAGGPHTGELFF
>TRBD1|TRBJ2-2|TRBV19|NA|14
TGTGCCAGTAGTTGGCAGGGGGCAACCGGGGAGCTGTTTTTT
CASSWQGATGELFF
>NA|TRBJ2-1|TRBV29-1|NA|11
TGCAGCGTTGCGGGGGCGGGTGGGCAGTTCTTC
CSVAGAGGQFF
>NA|TRBJ1-5|TRBV7-3|few|13
TGTGCCAGCAGCTTATCCGGCAATCAGCCCCAGCATTTT
CASSLSGNQPQHF
>NA|TRBJ2-2|TRBV5-1|NA|18
TGCGCCAGCAGCTTGTTGCTGGGGGGGGCCACGAACACCGGGGAGCTGTTTTTT
CASSLLLGGATNTGELFF
>TRBD1|TRBJ1-4|TRBV2|NA|18
TGTGCCAGCAGTGGCCCCCGGGACAGGGTCGGGACTAATGAAAAACTGTTTTTT
CASSGPRDRVGTNEKLFF
>TRBD2|TRBJ2-1|TRBV7-8|NA|16
TGTGCCAGCATCCAGTGGGGAGTAGCGGGGTACAATGAGCAGTTCTTC
CASIQWGVAGYNEQFF
>TRBD1|TRBJ2-7|TRBV2|NA|14
TGTGCCAGCAGACGGGACAGGGGGTCCTACGAGCAGTACTTC
CASRRDRGSYEQYF
>NA|TRBJ1-1|TRBV2|NA|12
TGTGCCAGCATTTTACCGAACACTGAAGCTTTCTTT
CASILPNTEAFF
>NA|TRBJ2-2|TRBV7-3|NA|15
TGTGCCAGCAGCTTAAACGGGCTTAGTCCCGGGGAGCTGTTTTTT
CASSLNGLSPGELFF
>NA|TRBJ1-2|TRBV29-1|NA|11
TGCAGCGTAAACAGAAACTATGGCTACACCTTC
CSVNRNYGYTF
>TRBD2|TRBJ2-1|TRBV11-2|NA|15
TGTGCCAGCAGCTTCAGGGAGGGCTCCTACAATGAGCAGTTCTTC
CASSFREGSYNEQFF
>TRBD1|TRBJ2-5|TRBV11-2|NA|15
TGTGCCAGCAGCCCCACAGGGGTGGTACAAGAGACCCAGTACTTC
CASSPTGVVQETQYF
>NA|TRBJ2-7|TRBV11-1|NA|12
TGTGCCAGCAGCGCCGACGGATACGAGCAGTACTTC
CASSADGYEQYF
>NA|TRBJ2-7|TRBV19|NA|16
TGTGCCTCCAAGGGGGCGGGAGTAATCCGCTCCTACGAGCAGTACTTC
CASKGAGVIRSYEQYF
>NA|TRBJ1-2|TRBV4-3|NA|17
TGCGCCAGCAGCCAAGATCAGCGAATCACCACCAACTATGGCTACACCTTC
CASSQDQRITTNYGYTF
>TRBD2|TRBJ2-3|TRBV7-9|NA|16
TGTGCCAGCAGCTCCCCGCTAGCGGGGTACACAGATACGCAGTATTTT
CASSSPLAGYTDTQYF
>TRBD1|TRBJ2-5|TRBV28|NA|15
TGTGCCAGCAGTCAACCGACAGGGGTACAAGAGACCCAGTACTTC
CASSQPTGVQETQYF
>TRBD1|TRBJ2-3|TRBV6-5|NA|14
TGTGCCAGCAGCCGAACAGGGGGCATAGATACGCAGTATTTT
CASSRTGGIDTQYF
>NA|TRBJ2-5|TRBV20-1|NA|10
TGCAGTGCTGGAGCAGAGACCCAGTACTTC
CSAGAETQYF
>NA|TRBJ1-6|TRBV30|NA|12
TGTGCCTGGAGGGGGGGGAATTCACCCCTCCACTTT
CAWRGGNSPLHF
>NA|TRBJ2-7|TRBV20-1|NA|11
TGCAGTGCCCTGTACAGCTACGAGCAGTACTTC
CSALYSYEQYF
>TRBD2|TRBJ2-3|TRBV28|NA|18
TGTGCCAGCAGTTTATTAGTCCGGGCTAGCGGGAGGACAGATACGCAGTATTTT
CASSLLVRASGRTDTQYF
>TRBD2|TRBJ2-2|TRBV11-2|NA|16
TGTGCCAGCAGCTTAGGCTTCGGGAGGGCCACCGGGGAGCTGTTTTTT
CASSLGFGRATGELFF
>NA|TRBJ2-1|TRBV9|NA|14
TGTGCCAGCAGCGTACAGGGCGGGTACAATGAGCAGTTCTTC
CASSVQGGYNEQFF
>NA|TRBJ1-5|TRBV30|once|13
TGTGCCTGGAACGTGCGGAGCAATCAGCCCCAGCATTTT
CAWNVRSNQPQHF
>NA|TRBJ1-6|TRBV5-6|NA|14
TGTGCCAGCAGCTTACAGGGAGGTAATTCACCCCTCCACTTT
CASSLQGGNSPLHF
>NA|TRBJ1-2|TRBV28|NA|12
TGTGCCAGCACCGAACCTCGGTATGGCTACACCTTC
CASTEPRYGYTF
>NA|TRBJ2-7|TRBV14|NA|13
TGTGCCAGCAGCCAAGCGACTAGGAACGAGCAGTACTTC
CASSQATRNEQYF
>NA|TRBJ2-1|TRBV30|NA|17
TGTGCCTGGACCCAGGGCGGGCCTCGGGGGCACGCAAATGAGCAGTTCTTC
CAWTQGGPRGHANEQFF
>TRBD1|TRBJ2-7|TRBV7-2|NA|15
TGTGCCAGCAGCTTAGCGGGACAGGGGGAAAGCGAGCAGTACTTC
CASSLAGQGESEQYF
>NA|TRBJ1-4|TRBV19|NA|16
TGTGCCAGTAGTATTGGGGTAACGGCGGTGAATGAAAAACTGTTTTTT
CASSIGVTAVNEKLFF
>TRBD2|TRBJ2-3|TRBV2|NA|17
TGTGCCAGCAGTGCTGCTAGCGGGAGGGCTAGCACAGATACGCAGTATTTT
CASSAASGRASTDTQYF
>NA|TRBJ2-7|TRBV5-7|NA|11
TGTGCCAGCAGCTGCTGTCACGAGCAGTACTTC
CASSCCHEQYF
>NA|TRBJ2-3|TRBV6-5|NA|14
TGTGCCAGCAGGGACAGCATTTCGTCAGATACGCAGTATTTT
CASRDSISSDTQYF